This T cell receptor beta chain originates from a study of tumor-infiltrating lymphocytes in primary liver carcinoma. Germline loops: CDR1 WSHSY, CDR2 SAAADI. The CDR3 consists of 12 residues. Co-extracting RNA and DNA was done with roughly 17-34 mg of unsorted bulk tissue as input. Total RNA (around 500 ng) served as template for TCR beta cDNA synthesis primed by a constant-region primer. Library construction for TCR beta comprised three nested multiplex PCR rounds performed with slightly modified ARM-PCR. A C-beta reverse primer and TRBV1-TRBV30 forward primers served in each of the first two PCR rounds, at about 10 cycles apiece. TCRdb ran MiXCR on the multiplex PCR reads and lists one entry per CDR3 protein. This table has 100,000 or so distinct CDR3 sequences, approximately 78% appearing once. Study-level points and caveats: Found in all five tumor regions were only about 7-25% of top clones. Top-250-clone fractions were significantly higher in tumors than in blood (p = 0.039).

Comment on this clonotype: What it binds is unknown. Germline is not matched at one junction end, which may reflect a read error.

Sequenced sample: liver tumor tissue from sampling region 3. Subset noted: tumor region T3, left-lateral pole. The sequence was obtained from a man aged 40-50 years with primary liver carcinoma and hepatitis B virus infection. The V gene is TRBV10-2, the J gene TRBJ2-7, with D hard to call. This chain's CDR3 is CATSVAVGEQCF. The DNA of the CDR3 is TGCGCCACCAGTGTCGCGGTGGGTGAGCAGTGCTTC.